The 14 T cell receptor beta chains reported below all come from one sample, sequenced in a study of CD8+CD57+ T cells in acquired aplastic anemia. Profiles of TCR beta VDJ and CDR3 were generated from a genomic DNA template. TCRdb processed the reads anew with MiXCR; each CDR3 protein has one entry. The data hold 190,000 or so distinct CDR3 sequences, with around 60% observed a single time. Sequencing was performed on sorted CD4+, CD8+, or CD8+CD57+ T cells (not recorded which) from PBMCs. The source of these receptors is a human donor in good health.

The chain links TRBV9 to TRBJ2-1; D is uncertain. The CDR3 has 15 amino acids. Germline-derived CDR1 and CDR2 are SGDLS and YYNGEE. Between the trimmed V and J ends, which lost 4 bases and 0 bases, there was a span of 11 bases. CDR3 loop: CASSIAGSSYNEQFF. The DNA for the CDR3 is TGTGCCAGCAGCATCGCAGGAAGCTCCTACAATGAGCAGTTCTTC. Full variable domain (remainder filled in from reference TRBV9 and TRBJ2-1): DSGVTQTPKHLITATGQRVTLRCSPRSGDLSVYWYQQSLDQGLQFLIQYYNGEERAKGNILERFSAQQFPDLHSELNLSSLELGDSALYFCASSIAGSSYNEQFFGPGTRLTVL.

This chain uses TRBV2 with TRBJ1-4; the D gene is possibly TRBD1 (5 bases). CDR3 length: 13 amino acids. With 4 bases removed from V and 8 bases from J, the gap between germline ends came to 11 bases. Germline CDR1 is SNHLY and CDR2 is FYNNEI. In DNA, the CDR3 is TGTGCCAGCAGTGCCCAGAGGGGCGAAAAACTGTTTTTT. This codes for CASSAQRGEKLFF.

The chain carries TRBV9 and TRBJ2-1; 7 bases match TRBD2. This CDR3 has 16 amino acids. V shed 4 bases and J 2 bases; nucleotides not matched to a gene: 9. CDR1 and CDR2 from the germline V gene are SGDLS and YYNGEE. The CDR3 region has the DNA TGTGCCAGCAGCCGAACTTCTAGCGGCCCCTACAATGAGCAGTTCTTC. This translates into CASSRTSSGPYNEQFF.

The rearrangement joins TRBV2 to TRBJ2-2; D might be TRBD1 (6 bases). The V gene's germline CDR1 is SNHLY and CDR2 FYNNEI. The V end was cut by 7 bases, the J end by 4 bases, with 19 bases between. The CDR3 length is 16 residues. In nucleotides, the CDR3 is TGTGCCAGCAACGCCCCCGCGACAGGCACCACCGGGGAGCTGTTTTTT. This translates into CASNAPATGTTGELFF. The complete variable domain, with remaining parts taken from reference TRBV2 and TRBJ2-2, reads EPEVTQTPSHQVTQMGQEVILRCVPISNHLYFYWYRQILGQKVEFLVSFYNNEISEKSEIFDDQFSVERPDGSNFTLKIRSTKLEDSAMYFCASNAPATGTTGELFFGEGSRLTVL.

V is TRBV7-9 and J is TRBJ2-2, with 9 bases aligning to TRBD1. CDR1 SEHNR and CDR2 FQNEAQ come from the germline V gene (reference sequence). This CDR3 is built from 15 residues. The trim removed 10 bases at V and 10 bases at J, leaving 16 bases unmatched. The CDR3 here is CATSAGTGRPKELFF. DNA for the CDR3: TGTGCCACCTCAGCTGGGACAGGGCGGCCCAAGGAGCTGTTTTTT.

This clonotype showed up many times. J is TRBJ2-1 and V is TRBV7-8; 8 nucleotides match TRBD2. Per germline, CDR1 SGHVS and CDR2 FQNEAQ. The CDR3 loop spans 13 amino acids. After removal of 8 bases from V and 10 bases from J, the junction contained 10 bases not matched to a gene. In DNA, the CDR3 is TGTGCCAGCGGGACGGGGGGGGGGAGGGAGCAGTTCTTC. The encoded protein is CASGTGGGREQFF.

The chain carries TRBV5-1 and TRBJ2-7; TRBD2 aligns across 11 bases. Trimming cost V 4 bases and J 4 bases; bases outside gene matches: 10. This CDR3 has 16 residues. Per the germline V gene, CDR1 is SGHRS and CDR2 is YFSETQ. The CDR3: CASSLDTSGRFYEQYF. The DNA of the CDR3 is TGCGCCAGCAGCCTGGATACTAGCGGGAGATTTTACGAGCAGTACTTC.

This clonotype was seen a few times. The J gene is TRBJ2-7, the V gene TRBV15; D is ambiguous. Germline V gene sequence: CDR1 LNHNV, CDR2 YYDKDF (reference sequence). This CDR3 contains 15 residues. The ends were cut back, 1 base at V and 3 bases at J, with 13 bases in the middle. The CDR3 sequence is CATSRVRMNNYEQYF. The CDR3 DNA is TGTGCCACCAGCAGAGTTCGGATGAATAACTACGAGCAGTACTTC.

Comment on this clonotype: A much larger clone is a single base away; this may be a read error. V usage is TRBV28 and J usage is TRBJ1-1; D call uncertain. The length of the CDR3 is 9 residues. The V and J ends lost 5 bases and 12 bases respectively, with 7 bases between them. Germline V lookup: CDR1 MDHEN, CDR2 SYDVKM. CDR3 in DNA: TGTGCCAGCAGTCCCTCACCTTTCTTT. This gives the protein CASSPSPFF.

The sample holds many counts of this clonotype. This chain links TRBV20-1 with TRBJ2-1, with no clear D. CDR3 length: 14 residues. The germline V gene encodes CDR1 DFQATT and CDR2 SNEGSKA (reference sequence). The CDR3 loop is CSTERLNSYNEQFF. Here the CDR3 DNA reads TGCAGCACCGAGAGGTTAAACTCCTACAATGAGCAGTTCTTC.

In DNA form, the CDR3 reads TGTGCCAGCAGTTCCGTCGGGGCCATTAGCTACGAGCAGTACTTC. It encodes CASSSVGAISYEQYF. The gene calls are TRBV2 and TRBJ2-7, with D perhaps given as TRBD1 or TRBD2 (5 bases each). CDR1 and CDR2 from the germline V gene are SNHLY and FYNNEI. V was pared by 5 bases and J by 3 bases, with 17 bases between. The CDR3 consists of 15 residues.

The chain is built from TRBV10-3 and TRBJ2-1, with TRBD1 identical over 12 bases. CDR3 length: 17 residues. V lost 6 bases and J lost 1; bases outside the gene matches: 7. Per the germline V gene, CDR1 is ENHRY and CDR2 is SYGVKD. In DNA, the CDR3 is TGTGCCATCAGGGGACAGGGGGCTGAAAATTCCTACAATGAGCAGTTCTTC. Translated: CAIRGQGAENSYNEQFF.

This clonotype was found many times. The chain has TRBV11-1 and TRBJ2-7; a weak D match, TRBD2 (6 bases). The CDR3 sequence is 15 residues long. CDR1 and CDR2 (germline): SGHAT, FQDESV (reference sequence). V was cut by 5 bases and J by 2 bases, with 16 bases left in between. DNA of the CDR3: TGTGCCAGCAGCACCCCGGGGGTAGCTACCTACGAGCAGTACTTC. Protein sequence: CASSTPGVATYEQYF.

This clonotype appeared many times. The J gene is TRBJ2-7, the V gene TRBV2; D is unclear. CDR1 is SNHLY and CDR2 is FYNNEI in the germline V gene. Trimming took 7 bases from V and 0 from J, leaving 13 bases between them. The CDR3 spans 14 residues. CDR3 residues: CASIDSADSYEQYF. CDR3 sequence (DNA): TGTGCCAGCATCGACTCTGCGGACTCCTACGAGCAGTACTTC.